This T cell receptor (beta chain) was captured in a study of cytomegalovirus exposure and HLA in healthy donors. Study background: A subsequent analysis stated that the 120 or so validation repertoires were run on the same platform as the approximately 700 first-cohort repertoires.

Only one count was recorded for this clone. The CDR3 has 14 amino acids. V dropped 5 bases and J dropped 5; count of bases not matched to a gene: 4. Germline CDR1 SGHTA, CDR2 FQGNSA. Profiling relied on immunoSEQ multiplex PCR, and the TCRdb table lists in-frame clones only, not all of them. The table includes 110,000 to 150,000 clones, about 87% detected once. The sequenced sample was PBMCs. The sequence was collected from a woman under 40 in good health and CMV-seropositive. V is TRBV7-2 and J is TRBJ2-2; TRBD1 aligns across 8 bases. CDR3 sequence (DNA): TGTGCCAGCAGCCGGGACAGGAGGACCGGGGAGCTGTTTTTT. It encodes CASSRDRRTGELFF.